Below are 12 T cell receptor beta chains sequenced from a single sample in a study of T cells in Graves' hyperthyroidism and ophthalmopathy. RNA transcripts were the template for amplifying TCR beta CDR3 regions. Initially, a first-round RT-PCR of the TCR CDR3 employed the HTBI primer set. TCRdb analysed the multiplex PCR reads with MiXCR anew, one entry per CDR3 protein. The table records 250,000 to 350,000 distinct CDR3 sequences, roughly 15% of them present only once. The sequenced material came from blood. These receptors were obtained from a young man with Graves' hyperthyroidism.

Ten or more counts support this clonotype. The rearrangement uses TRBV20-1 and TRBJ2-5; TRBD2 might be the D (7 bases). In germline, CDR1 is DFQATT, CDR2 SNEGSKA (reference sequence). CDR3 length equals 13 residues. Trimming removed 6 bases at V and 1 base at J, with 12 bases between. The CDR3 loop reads CSASGTFQETQYF. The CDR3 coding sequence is TGCAGTGCGAGCGGGACATTCCAAGAGACCCAGTACTTC.

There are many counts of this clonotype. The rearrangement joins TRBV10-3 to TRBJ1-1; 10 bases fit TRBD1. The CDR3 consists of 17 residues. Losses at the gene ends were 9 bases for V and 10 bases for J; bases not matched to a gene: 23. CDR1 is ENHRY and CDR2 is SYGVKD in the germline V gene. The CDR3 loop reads CAIGRGQGRASTDGAFF. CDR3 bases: TGTGCCATTGGTCGGGGACAGGGGAGGGCATCGACGGATGGAGCTTTCTTT.

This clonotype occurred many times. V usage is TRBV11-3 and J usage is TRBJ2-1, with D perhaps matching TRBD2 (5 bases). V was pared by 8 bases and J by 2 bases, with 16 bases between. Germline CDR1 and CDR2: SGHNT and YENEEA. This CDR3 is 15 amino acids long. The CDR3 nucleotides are TGTGCCAGCTCGCCAGGAGGCTTGGCCTACAATGAGCAGTTCTTC. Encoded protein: CASSPGGLAYNEQFF. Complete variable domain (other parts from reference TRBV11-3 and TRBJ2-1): EAGVVQSPRYKIIEKKQPVAFWCNPISGHNTLYWYLQNLGQGPELLIRYENEEAVDDSQLPKDRFSAERLKGVDSTLKIQPAELGDSAVYLCASSPGGLAYNEQFFGPGTRLTVL.

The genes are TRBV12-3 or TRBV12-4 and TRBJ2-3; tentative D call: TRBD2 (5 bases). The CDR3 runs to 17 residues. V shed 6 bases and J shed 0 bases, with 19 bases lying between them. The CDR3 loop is CASSPSSSGASTDTQYF. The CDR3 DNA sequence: TGTGCCAGCAGCCCTAGTTCGAGCGGAGCAAGCACAGATACGCAGTATTTT.

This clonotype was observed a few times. CDR3 amino acids: CASSIRGGGTGELFF. The CDR3 coding sequence is TGTGCCAGTAGTATACGAGGGGGCGGCACCGGGGAGCTGTTTTTT. V gene TRBV19 combines with J gene TRBJ2-2, with 7 bases fitting TRBD1. The CDR3 contains 15 residues. The germline CDR1 and CDR2 sequences are LNHDA and SQIVND (reference sequence). J lost 4 bases, V lost 2 bases, and 4 bases had no gene match.

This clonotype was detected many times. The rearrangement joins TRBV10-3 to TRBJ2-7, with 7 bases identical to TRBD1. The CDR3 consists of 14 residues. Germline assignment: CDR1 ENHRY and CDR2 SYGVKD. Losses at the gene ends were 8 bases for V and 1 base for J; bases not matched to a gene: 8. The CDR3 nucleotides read TGTGCCATCCAGGCAGTACAGGGGTCCTACGAGCAGTACTTC. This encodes CAIQAVQGSYEQYF.

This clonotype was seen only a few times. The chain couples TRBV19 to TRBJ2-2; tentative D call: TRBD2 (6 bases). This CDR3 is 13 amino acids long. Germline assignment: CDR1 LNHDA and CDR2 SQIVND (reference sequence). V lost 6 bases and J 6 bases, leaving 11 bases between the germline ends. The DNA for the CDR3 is TGTGCCAGTAGCACGACTAGTCCCGGGGAGCTGTTTTTT. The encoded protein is CASSTTSPGELFF. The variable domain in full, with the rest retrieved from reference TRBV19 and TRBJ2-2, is DGGITQSPKYLFRKEGQNVTLSCEQNLNHDAMYWYRQDPGQGLRLIYYSQIVNDFQKGDIAEGYSVSREKKESFPLTVTSAQKNPTAFYLCASSTTSPGELFFGEGSRLTVL.

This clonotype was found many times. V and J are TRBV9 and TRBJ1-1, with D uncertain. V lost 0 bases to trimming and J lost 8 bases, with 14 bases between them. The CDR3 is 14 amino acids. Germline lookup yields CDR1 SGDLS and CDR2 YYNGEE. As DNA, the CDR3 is TGTGCCAGCAGCGTAGATGGAGCCTCCACCGAAGCTTTCTTT. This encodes CASSVDGASTEAFF.

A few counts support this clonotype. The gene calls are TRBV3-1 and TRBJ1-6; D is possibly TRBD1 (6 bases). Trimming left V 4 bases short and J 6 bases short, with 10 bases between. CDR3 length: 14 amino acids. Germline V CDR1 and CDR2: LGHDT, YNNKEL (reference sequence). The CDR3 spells CASSPGGGNSPLHF. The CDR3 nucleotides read TGTGCCAGCAGCCCGGGAGGGGGTAATTCACCCCTCCACTTT.

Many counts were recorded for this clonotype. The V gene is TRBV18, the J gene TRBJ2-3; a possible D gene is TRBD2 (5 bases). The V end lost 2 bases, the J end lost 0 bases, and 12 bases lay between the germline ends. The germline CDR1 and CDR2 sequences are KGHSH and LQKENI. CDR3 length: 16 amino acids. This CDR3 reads CASSPFSGASTDTQYF. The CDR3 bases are TGTGCCAGCTCACCATTCAGCGGAGCTAGCACAGATACGCAGTATTTT.

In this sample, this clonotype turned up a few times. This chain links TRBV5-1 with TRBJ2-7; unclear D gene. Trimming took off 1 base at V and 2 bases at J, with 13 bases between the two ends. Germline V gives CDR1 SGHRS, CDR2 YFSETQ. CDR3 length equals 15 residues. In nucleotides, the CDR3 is TGCGCCAGCAGCTTGAACGCAGATCCAACCTACGAGCAGTACTTC. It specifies CASSLNADPTYEQYF.

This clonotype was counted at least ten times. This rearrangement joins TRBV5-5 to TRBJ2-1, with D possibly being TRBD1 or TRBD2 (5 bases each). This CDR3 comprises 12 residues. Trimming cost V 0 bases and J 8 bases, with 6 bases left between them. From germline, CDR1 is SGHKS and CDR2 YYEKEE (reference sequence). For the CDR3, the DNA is TGTGCCAGCAGCTTGGGGGGGTATGAGCAGTTCTTC. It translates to CASSLGGYEQFF.